This T cell receptor beta chain came from a study of T cell clonotyping in hematopoietic cell transplantation. Findings and limits, study-wide: Graft donor and pretransplant recipient Inverse Simpson Index values predicted broader posttransplant TCR diversity. After transplant, recipient diversity fell while pathologically expanded clonotypes grew through day 180.

Measured with immunoSEQ multiplex PCR; TCRdb has only the in-frame clones, and not every one. The profile shows some 40,000 clones, about 93% of them singletons. The CDR3 covers 16 residues. Germline values: CDR1 SGHTA, CDR2 FQGNSA. Trimming removed 0 bases from V and 8 bases from J, with 16 bases in between. As for this clone: Its antigen is as yet unknown.

The rearrangement links TRBV7-2 to TRBJ1-4; D gene uncertain. This receptor was obtained from a woman aged 50 to 60 in good health. Some clones in this sample may be carry-over from other donors' samples. Sequences were obtained from peripheral blood mononuclear cells. Written as DNA, the CDR3 is TGTGCCAGCAGCTTAGCATCAGGATCCCCCGGGGAAAAACTGTTTTTT. Translating gives CASSLASGSPGEKLFF.